The present TCR beta chain was sequenced within a study of PD-L1 blockade in urothelial cancer. Background on the study: Men with urothelial cancer arising in the bladder made up about 90% of the roughly 29 patients. Previous chemotherapy exposure amounted to 0 to 3 regimens for patients.

The method was immunoSEQ multiplex PCR; TCRdb's version includes in-frame clones alone and lacks a portion of them. Here the sample spans about 29,000 clones, about 85% being singletons. The time point here: peripheral blood 6 weeks after treatment start. The input for sequencing was PBMCs, taken around atezolizumab (anti-PD-L1) treatment. This sequence originates from a man between 65 and 85 years old with urothelial cancer.

The CDR3 DNA sequence: TGTGCCAGCTCACCCGGACAGAGGAGCACCGGGGAGCTGTTTTTT. Its protein is CASSPGQRSTGELFF. This chain joins TRBV18 and TRBJ2-2; weak D call: TRBD1 (6 bases). This CDR3 is 15 amino acids long. In germline, CDR1 is KGHSH, CDR2 LQKENI. The V gene lost 3 bases and the J gene lost 4 bases, with 12 bases spanning the gap. Based on the CDR3 plus reference TRBV18 and TRBJ2-2, the full variable domain is NAGVMQNPRHLVRRRGQEARLRCSPMKGHSHVYWYRQLPEEGLKFMVYLQKENIIDESGMPKERFSAEFPKEGPSILRIQQVVRGDSAAYFCASSPGQRSTGELFFGEGSRLTVL.